Each of the 8 T cell receptor beta chains below was sequenced from the same sample in a study of T cell responses to AZD1222 COVID-19 vaccine. Method: immunoSEQ multiplex PCR; TCRdb's copy keeps in-frame clones and lacks some. Counted here are 65,000 to 95,000 clones, 70% to 90% occurring once; the ten biggest clones make up about 10%. The material was peripheral blood, obtained 28 days after the second AZD1222 dose. These receptor sequences come from an adult who received the AZD1222 COVID-19 vaccine.

The J gene is TRBJ2-1, the V gene TRBV11-2; TRBD1 matches at 10 bases. This CDR3 has 15 residues. Germline CDR1 and CDR2: SGHAT and FQNNGV. Trimming at V came to 6 bases and at J to 1 base, leaving 3 bases not matched to a gene. The CDR3 protein is CASSKDRGSYNEQFF. The CDR3 coding sequence is TGTGCCAGCAGTAAGGACAGGGGGTCCTACAATGAGCAGTTCTTC.

The chain combines TRBV14 with TRBJ1-3; no reliable D call. The germline gives CDR1 SGHDN, CDR2 FVKESK. The CDR3 spans 15 residues. The V and J ends lost 3 bases and 2 bases respectively, with 11 bases between them. The CDR3 DNA follows: TGTGCCAGCAGCCATGCGGGAGGAGCTGGAAACACCATATATTTT. It translates to CASSHAGGAGNTIYF. The complete variable domain, with remaining parts taken from reference TRBV14 and TRBJ1-3, reads EAGVTQFPSHSVIEKGQTVTLRCDPISGHDNLYWYRRVMGKEIKFLLHFVKESKQDESGMPNNRFLAERTGGTYSTLKVQPAELEDSGVYFCASSHAGGAGNTIYFGEGSWLTVV.

This clone occurred once. V gene TRBV5-4 combines with J gene TRBJ1-6; 9 bases match TRBD1. Germline lookup yields CDR1 SGHNT and CDR2 YYREEE (reference sequence). This CDR3 is built from 15 residues. After removal of 7 bases from V and 6 bases from J, the junction contained 8 bases not matched to a gene. In DNA form, the CDR3 reads TGTGCCAGCGAGATACAGGGGGCGGGTAATTCACCCCTCCACTTT. Amino acids: CASEIQGAGNSPLHF.

The V and J genes are TRBV28 and TRBJ2-5; D remains unclear. CDR1 is MDHEN and CDR2 is SYDVKM in the germline V gene. The germline V and J ends were trimmed by 5 bases and 5 bases, with 12 bases remaining between them. The CDR3 loop spans 13 amino acids. The CDR3 region is CASSEEFGETQYF. The CDR3 nucleotides are TGTGCCAGCAGTGAAGAGTTCGGGGAGACCCAGTACTTC.

The chain joins TRBV13 to TRBJ1-1, with D unclear. Trimming left V 5 bases short and J 7 bases short, with 8 bases between. The CDR3 is 11 residues long. Germline V gives CDR1 PRHDT, CDR2 FYEKMQ (reference sequence). The CDR3 DNA reads as TGTGCCAGCAGCCCGGGCGGTGAAGCTTTCTTT. It encodes CASSPGGEAFF.

The chain combines TRBV6-4 with TRBJ1-1, with 8 bases aligning to TRBD1. The CDR3 extends over 13 amino acids. CDR1 and CDR2 (germline): MRHNA, SNTAGT. V lost 8 bases and J lost 5; bases outside the gene matches: 7. DNA for the CDR3: TGTGCCAGCGGGTCCGGACAGGGTACTGAAGCTTTCTTT. Its protein is CASGSGQGTEAFF.

The J gene is TRBJ1-4, the V gene TRBV11-3; D is unclear. The V gene's germline CDR1 is SGHNT and CDR2 YENEEA. The germline V and J ends were trimmed by 1 base and 11 bases, with 17 bases remaining between them. This CDR3 is 15 amino acids long. CDR3 coding DNA: TGTGCCAGCAGCTTAGTTGTCGGGAATCCCATTAAACTGTTTTTT. Protein sequence: CASSLVVGNPIKLFF.

The chain recombines TRBV27 with TRBJ1-1; D uncertain. V was trimmed by 3 bases and J by 2 bases, leaving 7 bases between them. CDR1 MNHEY and CDR2 SMNVEV come from the germline V gene (reference sequence). This CDR3 spans 13 amino acids. The CDR3 here is CASSFGINTEAFF. DNA of the CDR3: TGTGCCAGCAGTTTCGGGATTAACACTGAAGCTTTCTTT.